The clone carrying this TCR beta chain was observed a handful of times. Its antigen is unknown. The data were taken from a study of cytomegalovirus exposure and HLA in healthy donors. Findings of the study overall: Presence/absence analyses supposed approximately even sequencing depth among donors. An analysis that was carried out later associated fewer than 20,000 TCR beta sequences with HLA alleles at 0.05 false discovery rate. Cytomegalovirus status was reportedly diagnosed by the classifier with high specificity and sensitivity.

The V gene end was trimmed by 2 bases and the J gene end by 6 bases; junction bases not matched to a gene: 12. This CDR3 comprises 17 residues. The germline gives CDR1 MNHEY, CDR2 SMNVEV (reference sequence). The PCR ran on 60 Vbeta and 13 Jbeta primers. Per the original methods: As a later analysis found, there were 80 million or so unique TCR beta chains, of which 8.5 million to 14 million were shared. Data came from immunoSEQ multiplex PCR; TCRdb stores just in-frame clones and leaves some out. V, J and clone size were drawn from that table, and D and trimming were deduced from the DNA. The sample has more than 80,000 clones, about 70% seen once.

Sample: PBMCs. The rearrangement links TRBV27 to TRBJ1-5; 8 bases align to TRBD1. This clonotype was obtained from a woman aged 70 to 79 in good health and CMV-seropositive. CDR3 sequence reads: CASSLGQGFASGQPQHF. DNA for the CDR3: TGTGCCAGCAGTTTAGGACAGGGATTTGCCAGTGGTCAGCCCCAGCATTTT.